Sequencing of this T cell receptor (beta chain) was carried out in a study of T cells in localized non-small cell lung cancer. Study results and limitations: Sequencing involved a lone tumor region, leaving heterogeneity possible. A median about 56 of the top 100 tumor clones appeared in adjacent lung. Adjacent uninvolved lung tissue had the highest T cell clonality, exceeding tumor. Longer overall survival was associated with a higher density of T cells in the blood.

Sequenced by immunoSEQ multiplex PCR; TCRdb stores in-frame clones only, minus some. The table includes 90,000 to 95,000 clones, roughly 93% detected once. In germline, CDR1 is LNHDA, CDR2 SQIVND (reference sequence). The CDR3 loop spans 14 amino acids. Germline trimming cut 10 bases from V and 3 bases from J; bases unmatched to any gene: 5. A remark on this clone: What it recognizes is unknown.

This clonotype was obtained from a woman aged 40-75 years with stage II squamous cell lung carcinoma. The source material was PBMCs, sampled before any cancer treatment. The chain uses TRBV19 and TRBJ2-2, with TRBD2 identical over 10 bases. This CDR3 is CATRTSGDTGELFF. Here the CDR3 DNA reads TGTGCCACTCGGACTAGCGGAGACACCGGGGAGCTGTTTTTT.